These T cell receptor beta chains were read from a single sample in a study of a mutant IDH1 vaccine in newly diagnosed glioma. The assay was immunoSEQ multiplex PCR, and TCRdb's table has in-frame clones only and misses some. The sample lists approximately 70,000 clones, around 74% occurring once. This sample comprised PBMCs, obtained from a glioma patient treated with radiotherapy, temozolomide or both. The receptors shown here come from a man aged 50 to 60 with glioma. Each CDR3 is given with its conserved first and last residue. Fields, in order: clone size, V gene, D gene, J gene, CDR3 protein, CDR3 DNA. A D gene is named only where the DNA matches it firmly. Part of the rows lack a size; the others show once, few, many or a class for expanded clones.

NA,TRBV5-1,TRBD1,TRBJ1-1,CASSTGTANTEAFF,TGCGCCAGCAGCACCGGGACAGCGAACACTGAAGCTTTCTTT
NA,TRBV13,NA,TRBJ2-5,CASSWGAGSETQYF,TGTGCCAGCAGCTGGGGGGCAGGGAGTGAGACCCAGTACTTC
NA,TRBV29-1,NA,TRBJ2-7,CSARRDRYEQYF,TGCAGCGCCCGACGGGATCGCTACGAGCAGTACTTC
NA,TRBV6-5,TRBD2,TRBJ2-7,CASSAGGLYSYEQYF,TGTGCCAGCAGCGCGGGGGGGCTTTACTCCTACGAGCAGTACTTC
NA,TRBV5-1,TRBD1,TRBJ1-4,CASSKQDRAEKLFF,TGCGCCAGCAGCAAGCAGGACAGGGCAGAAAAACTGTTTTTT
NA,TRBV6-1,NA,TRBJ2-3,CASSLGGSSTDTQYF,TGTGCCAGCTCTTTGGGCGGCTCTAGCACAGATACGCAGTATTTT
NA,TRBV19,NA,TRBJ2-5,CASKRAAQETQYF,TGTGCCAGTAAACGAGCGGCGCAAGAGACCCAGTACTTC
NA,TRBV4-3,TRBD1,TRBJ2-2,CASSSAGGDFTGELFF,TGCGCCAGCAGCTCAGCAGGGGGCGATTTCACCGGGGAGCTGTTTTTT
NA,TRBV5-1,NA,TRBJ1-2,CASSLAVPRETELSNYGYTF,TGCGCCAGCAGCTTGGCCGTCCCGAGGGAGACAGAACTTTCCAACTATGGCTACACCTTC
NA,TRBV6-4,NA,TRBJ2-2,CASSDVGSTGELFF,TGTGCCAGCAGTGACGTAGGGTCCACCGGGGAGCTGTTTTTT
NA,TRBV9,NA,TRBJ1-1,CASSVRVNTEAFF,TGTGCCAGCAGCGTGAGGGTTAACACTGAAGCTTTCTTT
NA,TRBV9,NA,TRBJ1-5,CASSVASNQPQHF,TGTGCCAGCAGCGTAGCCAGCAATCAGCCCCAGCATTTT
once,TRBV6-1,NA,TRBJ2-1,CATLGGREQFF,TGTGCCACCCTCGGAGGGAGGGAGCAGTTCTTC
NA,TRBV10-1,NA,TRBJ1-4,CASRVSGSATNEKLFF,TGCGCCAGCAGGGTGTCAGGTTCGGCAACTAATGAAAAACTGTTTTTT
NA,TRBV6-6,NA,TRBJ2-7,CASSAGAGPYEQYF,TGTGCCAGCAGTGCCGGGGCAGGCCCCTACGAGCAGTACTTC
NA,TRBV6-6,TRBD1,TRBJ1-1,CATRPPGQGGTEAFF,TGTGCCACCAGACCTCCGGGACAGGGAGGCACTGAAGCTTTCTTT
few,TRBV27,NA,TRBJ2-6,CASTLTFGASRVNVLTF,TGTGCCAGCACACTTACCTTCGGGGCGAGTCGGGTCAACGTCCTGACTTTC
NA,TRBV5-1,TRBD1,TRBJ1-2,CASSLGGTGGEGYTF,TGCGCCAGCAGCTTGGGGGGAACAGGGGGCGAGGGCTACACCTTC
few,TRBV2,NA,TRBJ2-2,CASSVRQVDTGELFF,TGTGCCAGCAGTGTAAGACAGGTTGACACCGGGGAGCTGTTTTTT
NA,TRBV15,TRBD1,TRBJ2-1,CATTAGGSYNEQFF,TGTGCCACCACGGCAGGGGGCAGCTACAATGAGCAGTTCTTC
once,TRBV28,TRBD1,TRBJ1-1,CASSLSGQPFAFF,TGTGCCAGCAGTTTATCGGGACAGCCGTTTGCTTTCTTT
many,TRBV9,NA,TRBJ1-2,CASSVALAGVGYTF,TGTGCCAGCAGCGTAGCCTTAGCGGGGGTCGGCTACACCTTC
NA,TRBV9,NA,TRBJ1-5,CASSASDSSNQPQHF,TGTGCCAGCAGCGCCTCGGACAGCTCCAATCAGCCCCAGCATTTT
NA,TRBV18,NA,TRBJ1-1,CASSPGSLEGTEAFF,TGTGCCAGCTCACCCGGGAGTCTGGAGGGCACTGAAGCTTTCTTT